Following are 12 T cell receptor beta chains from one sample sequenced in a study of T cell responses to AZD1222 COVID-19 vaccine. The protocol was immunoSEQ multiplex PCR, while the TCRdb copy is restricted to in-frame clones and leaves out a portion. The sample shows 110,000 or so clones, approximately 89% of them seen only once. Source: peripheral blood, taken 28 days after the second AZD1222 dose. The receptors come from an adult who received the AZD1222 COVID-19 vaccine.

This clone was seen a single time. V is TRBV10-3 and J is TRBJ1-1, with 10 bases identical to TRBD1. Germline trimming cut 6 bases from V and 4 bases from J; bases unmatched to any gene: 2. CDR1 ENHRY and CDR2 SYGVKD come from the germline V gene. CDR3 length: 13 amino acids. The CDR3 coding sequence is TGTGCCATCAGGGACAGGGGGAGCACTGAAGCTTTCTTT. It codes for CAIRDRGSTEAFF.

The V gene is TRBV7-2, the J gene TRBJ2-1; 8 bases are shared with TRBD2. CDR1 and CDR2 from the germline V gene are SGHTA and FQGNSA. CDR3 length equals 16 residues. V lost 0 bases, J lost 3 bases, and 4 bases stayed unmatched. CDR3 bases: TGTGCCAGCAGCTTAGCCGGGGGGGGCCGCTACAATGAGCAGTTCTTC. Translating it yields CASSLAGGGRYNEQFF.

This clone was found once. V usage is TRBV7-9 and J usage is TRBJ1-2, with D possibly being TRBD1 (6 bases). Trimming pared 2 bases from V and 4 bases from J, leaving 14 bases between. The CDR3 runs to 15 residues. The V gene's germline CDR1 is SEHNR and CDR2 FQNEAQ (reference sequence). CDR3 protein: CASSLMGASPYGYTF. CDR3 nucleotides: TGTGCCAGCAGCTTAATGGGGGCGAGTCCCTATGGCTACACCTTC.

This chain joins TRBV7-2 and TRBJ1-2; 7 bases are shared with TRBD1. Germline CDR1 is SGHTA and CDR2 is FQGNSA. This CDR3 has 13 residues. J gave up 8 bases and V 1 base, and 4 bases lay outside the gene matches. The CDR3 reads CASSLGGRGGYTF. CDR3 sequence (DNA): TGTGCCAGCAGCTTAGGTGGCAGGGGGGGCTACACCTTC. Supplemented by reference TRBV7-2 and TRBJ1-2, the full variable domain reads GAGVSQSPSNKVTEKGKDVELRCDPISGHTALYWYRQSLGQGLEFLIYFQGNSAPDKSGLPSDRFSAERTGGSVSTLTIQRTQQEDSAVYLCASSLGGRGGYTFGSGTRLTVV.

The V gene is TRBV7-3, the J gene TRBJ1-1, with D possibly being TRBD1 (5 bases). CDR1 is SGHTA and CDR2 is FQGTGA in the germline V gene. V lost 6 bases, J lost 2 bases, and 10 bases lay in between. The CDR3 covers 13 residues. CDR3 in DNA: TGTGCCAGCAGGCAGGGACTAAACACTGAAGCTTTCTTT. Protein: CASRQGLNTEAFF. The whole variable domain, filled in from reference TRBV7-3 and TRBJ1-1, reads GAGVSQTPSNKVTEKGKYVELRCDPISGHTALYWYRQSLGQGPEFLIYFQGTGAADDSGLPNDRFFAVRPEGSVSTLKIQRTERGDSAVYLCASRQGLNTEAFFGQGTRLTVV.

This sequence joins TRBV7-6 and TRBJ2-2; D ambiguous. V was pared by 7 bases and J by 3 bases, with 18 bases between. Per the germline V gene, CDR1 is SGHVS and CDR2 is FNYEAQ. The CDR3 has 16 residues. CDR3 nucleotide sequence: TGTGCCAGCATGCCTTTCGTTGCCGGGCACACCGGGGAGCTGTTTTTT. It translates to CASMPFVAGHTGELFF.

This chain uses TRBV19 with TRBJ2-5, with no clear D. Trimming took 10 bases from V and 3 from J, leaving 15 bases between them. Per germline, CDR1 LNHDA and CDR2 SQIVND (reference sequence). CDR3 length equals 13 residues. The CDR3 region is CATKPTWKETQYF. The CDR3 DNA reads as TGTGCCACCAAACCCACATGGAAAGAGACCCAGTACTTC. Variable domain in full (rest from reference TRBV19 and TRBJ2-5): DGGITQSPKYLFRKEGQNVTLSCEQNLNHDAMYWYRQDPGQGLRLIYYSQIVNDFQKGDIAEGYSVSREKKESFPLTVTSAQKNPTAFYLCATKPTWKETQYFGPGTRLLVL.

The CDR3, as DNA: TGTGCCAGCAGCTTGGGACAGGGGGCGGGAAATCAGCCCCAGCATTTT. It yields the protein CASSLGQGAGNQPQHF. The chain couples TRBV7-2 to TRBJ1-5, with TRBD1 matching 12 bases. V dropped 3 bases and J dropped 4; count of bases not matched to a gene: 4. From germline, CDR1 is SGHTA and CDR2 FQGNSA. This CDR3 contains 16 residues.

The chain's CDR3 is CASSDVTGRGTEAFF. CDR3 nucleotides: TGTGCCAGCAGCGATGTGACAGGGCGCGGCACTGAAGCTTTCTTT. This sequence joins TRBV5-5 and TRBJ1-1; 7 bases line up with TRBD1. With 4 bases clipped from V and 4 bases from J, the junction kept 10 bases outside the gene matches. Per the germline V gene, CDR1 is SGHKS and CDR2 is YYEKEE (reference sequence). The CDR3 consists of 15 residues.

The chain is built from TRBV28 and TRBJ1-1; a weak D match, TRBD1 (5 bases). V lost 3 bases, J lost 10 bases, and 18 bases lay in between. The CDR3 runs 14 residues. Per germline, CDR1 MDHEN and CDR2 SYDVKM. CDR3 sequence: CASSFSVWGSGAFF. The CDR3 bases are TGTGCCAGCAGTTTTTCTGTTTGGGGCTCCGGAGCTTTCTTT.

V gene TRBV13 combines with J gene TRBJ1-5; D is possibly TRBD1 (5 bases). Germline V gene sequence: CDR1 PRHDT, CDR2 FYEKMQ (reference sequence). The V and J ends lost 3 bases and 1 base respectively, with 7 bases between them. The CDR3 consists of 14 residues. Here the CDR3 reads CASSFGGSNQPQHF. The CDR3 DNA is TGTGCCAGCAGCTTCGGGGGAAGCAATCAGCCCCAGCATTTT. Full variable domain (missing parts from reference TRBV13 and TRBJ1-5): AAGVIQSPRHLIKEKRETATLKCYPIPRHDTVYWYQQGPGQDPQFLISFYEKMQSDKGSIPDRFSAQQFSDYHSELNMSSLELGDSALYFCASSFGGSNQPQHFGDGTRLSIL.

The V and J genes are TRBV19 and TRBJ1-2; the D is unclear. V dropped 6 bases and J dropped 0 bases, with 11 bases sitting between them. The CDR3 has 14 amino acids. Germline CDR1 reads LNHDA; CDR2 reads SQIVND (reference sequence). CDR3 residues: CASRQGITNYGYTF. The DNA for the CDR3 is TGTGCCAGTAGACAAGGGATTACTAACTATGGCTACACCTTC.